Below are 24 T cell receptor beta chains sequenced from a single sample in a study of blood T cell repertoires in COVID-19. Sequencing was performed with immunoSEQ multiplex PCR; in TCRdb, only in-frame clones are kept and a portion is missing. The data show roughly 260,000 clones, roughly 87% seen once. The sequenced material came from peripheral blood. These receptors all come from a woman aged 45-60 years who had recovered from COVID-19.

The CDR3, as DNA: TGTGCCAGCACCCTGGACGACAGGGGCACTGAAGCTTTCTTT. It yields the protein CASTLDDRGTEAFF. The chain links TRBV6-6 to TRBJ1-1, with 8 bases matching TRBD1. Trimming at V came to 7 bases and at J to 4 bases, leaving 8 bases not matched to a gene. Per the germline V gene, CDR1 is MNHNY and CDR2 is SVGAGI (reference sequence). The CDR3 spans 14 residues.

V and J are TRBV5-1 and TRBJ2-1; 10 bases line up with TRBD2. The CDR3 covers 16 residues. Germline loops: CDR1 SGHRS, CDR2 YFSETQ. V lost 2 bases and J lost 2; bases outside the gene matches: 4. Here the CDR3 reads CASSFASGSTYNEQFF. DNA of the CDR3: TGCGCCAGCAGCTTTGCTAGCGGGAGTACCTACAATGAGCAGTTCTTC.

The V and J genes are TRBV27 and TRBJ1-1; D is unclear. Trimming left V 5 bases short and J 4 bases short, with 11 bases between. The CDR3 has 13 amino acids. The V gene's germline CDR1 is MNHEY and CDR2 SMNVEV (reference sequence). The CDR3 DNA sequence: TGTGCCAGCAGTCCTAAATCGGGCACTGAAGCTTTCTTT. This gives the protein CASSPKSGTEAFF.

The rearrangement joins TRBV6-1 to TRBJ2-1, with D hard to call. This CDR3 comprises 13 residues. The V end was cut by 2 bases, the J end by 6 bases, with 8 bases between. Looked up from germline, CDR1 is MNHNS and CDR2 is SASEGT. The CDR3 DNA follows: TGTGCCAGCAGTGAACGTGCGCTCAATGAGCAGTTCTTC. Its translation: CASSERALNEQFF.

In its sample, this clone was seen a few times. The chain couples TRBV5-6 to TRBJ1-2; tentative D call: TRBD1 (5 bases). The V end was cut by 3 bases, the J end by 4 bases, with 16 bases between. Germline CDR1 and CDR2: SGHDT and YYEEEE. The CDR3 has 15 residues. CDR3 DNA sequence: TGTGCCAGCAGCTCCTTAGGGGCAGAGTCCTATGGCTACACCTTC. Protein sequence: CASSSLGAESYGYTF. Variable domain in full (rest from reference TRBV5-6 and TRBJ1-2): DAGVTQSPTHLIKTRGQQVTLRCSPKSGHDTVSWYQQALGQGPQFIFQYYEEEERQRGNFPDRFSGHQFPNYSSELNVNALLLGDSALYLCASSSLGAESYGYTFGSGTRLTVV.

The chain links TRBV15 to TRBJ2-3; 11 bases are shared with TRBD2. Germline trimming cut 3 bases from V and 2 bases from J; bases unmatched to any gene: 4. CDR3 length equals 16 residues. The germline V gene has CDR1 LNHNV and CDR2 YYDKDF (reference sequence). As DNA, the CDR3 is TGTGCCACCAGCAGCGGGACTAGCGGCTTCACAGATACGCAGTATTTT. Translating gives CATSSGTSGFTDTQYF. The full variable domain, completed using reference TRBV15 and TRBJ2-3, is DAMVIQNPRYQVTQFGKPVTLSCSQTLNHNVMYWYQQKSSQAPKLLFHYYDKDFNNEADTPDNFQSRRPNTSFCFLDIRSPGLGDTAMYLCATSSGTSGFTDTQYFGPGTRLTVL.

The rearrangement uses TRBV24-1 and TRBJ1-2; D remains ambiguous. CDR3 length: 14 amino acids. Germline V gene data show CDR1 as KGHDR and CDR2 as SFDVKD. The ends were cut back, 4 bases at V and 0 bases at J, with 8 bases in the middle. The CDR3 protein is CATSEHSTNYGYTF. In DNA form, the CDR3 reads TGTGCCACCAGTGAGCACAGCACTAACTATGGCTACACCTTC.

V gene TRBV28 combines with J gene TRBJ1-2, with TRBD1 identical over 7 bases. The CDR3 spans 13 residues. In germline, CDR1 is MDHEN, CDR2 SYDVKM. V shed 6 bases and J 8 bases; nucleotides not matched to a gene: 9. The CDR3: CASSQGVARGYTF. CDR3 nucleotide sequence: TGTGCCAGCAGCCAGGGGGTTGCACGCGGCTACACCTTC.

The chain combines TRBV21-1 with TRBJ1-3; TRBD1 is the table's D call, not checked against the DNA. TRBV21-1 is a recognized pseudogene. This CDR3 has 12 amino acids. The CDR3 protein is CARWTVLDAIYF. For the CDR3, the DNA is TGTGCCAGATGGACAGTTCTTGACGCCATATATTTT.

This chain links TRBV18 with TRBJ1-6; 9 bases match TRBD1. The V and J ends lost 3 bases and 7 bases, in that order; junction bases with no gene match: 4. The germline V gene encodes CDR1 KGHSH and CDR2 LQKENI. CDR3 length: 15 residues. CDR3 loop: CASSPGQGQNSPLHF. DNA for the CDR3: TGTGCCAGCTCACCTGGACAGGGGCAAAATTCACCCCTCCACTTT.

V and J are TRBV9 and TRBJ1-2, with 7 bases aligning to TRBD1. CDR3 size: 15 residues. CDR1 is SGDLS and CDR2 is YYNGEE in the germline V gene. Trimming took 2 bases from V and 4 from J; bases not matched to a gene: 8. This CDR3 is CASSVDPTGIYGYTF. CDR3 bases: TGTGCCAGCAGCGTCGATCCGACAGGGATCTATGGCTACACCTTC.

This chain joins TRBV7-2 and TRBJ2-3, with 11 positions matching TRBD2. With 2 bases clipped from V and 0 bases from J, the junction kept 7 bases outside the gene matches. The CDR3 is 18 residues long. The germline gives CDR1 SGHTA, CDR2 FQGNSA. The CDR3 coding sequence is TGTGCCAGCAGCTTAACTAGCGGGGGCCAGTTTAGCACAGATACGCAGTATTTT. It specifies CASSLTSGGQFSTDTQYF.

J is TRBJ2-3 and V is TRBV19; D gene unclear. The CDR3 runs to 15 residues. The germline V and J ends were trimmed by 1 base and 5 bases, with 13 bases remaining between them. The germline CDR1 and CDR2 sequences are LNHDA and SQIVND (reference sequence). CDR3 in DNA: TGTGCCAGTAGTATAGGGTCCACTCCGGGAGATACGCAGTATTTT. This sequence encodes CASSIGSTPGDTQYF.

The V and J genes are TRBV5-8 and TRBJ2-2, with a weak D call TRBD1 (5 bases). The CDR3 has 16 residues. The V gene's germline CDR1 is SGHTS and CDR2 YDEGEE. The V end lost 0 bases, the J end lost 2 bases, and 11 bases lay between the germline ends. The CDR3 reads CASSLAGQGNTGELFF. The CDR3 DNA sequence: TGTGCCAGCAGCTTGGCGGGCCAGGGCAACACCGGGGAGCTGTTTTTT.

This sequence joins TRBV4-3 and TRBJ2-5; D is possibly TRBD1 (5 bases). V lost 0 bases, J lost 2 bases, and 10 bases lay in between. The CDR3 contains 15 residues. Germline V lookup: CDR1 LGHNA, CDR2 YSLEER. CDR3 coding DNA: TGCGCCAGCAGCCAAGAGAGTGACAGACAAGAGACCCAGTACTTC. Translated, it gives CASSQESDRQETQYF.

This clone was recorded only once. J is TRBJ2-3 and V is TRBV18; TRBD2 matches 8 bases. Germline V lookup: CDR1 KGHSH, CDR2 LQKENI. The CDR3 extends over 15 amino acids. V was clipped by 1 base and J by 5 bases; unmatched bases: 5. The DNA of the CDR3 is TGTGCCAGCTCACCACGAAACGGGGGGGAAGATACGCAGTATTTT. This translates into CASSPRNGGEDTQYF.

The chain has TRBV7-9 and TRBJ2-7; D is unresolved. This CDR3 contains 12 residues. CDR1 and CDR2 (germline): SEHNR, FQNEAQ (reference sequence). Between the trimmed V and J ends, which lost 0 bases and 5 bases, there was a span of 5 bases. The DNA for the CDR3 is TGTGCCAGCAGCTTAGCCGACAACGAGCAGTACTTC. This gives the protein CASSLADNEQYF.

Written as DNA, the CDR3 is TGTGCCAGCAGTTACTCCGCCCCGTCGACAGGTGAGTCCCAGCATTTT. Its translation is CASSYSAPSTGESQHF. The V call is TRBV6-5, the J call TRBJ1-5; D is perhaps TRBD1 (6 bases). Germline CDR1 is MNHEY and CDR2 is SVGAGI. Trimming removed 0 bases from V and 11 bases from J, with 20 bases in between. CDR3 length: 16 amino acids.

V is TRBV7-8 and J is TRBJ2-1; 9 bases fit TRBD1. Germline-derived CDR1 and CDR2 are SGHVS and FQNEAQ. The CDR3 sequence is 15 residues long. Germline trimming cut 5 bases from V and 3 bases from J; bases unmatched to any gene: 5. In DNA form, the CDR3 reads TGTGCCAGCAGCCAAGGACAGGGGCGCTACAATGAGCAGTTCTTC. It translates to CASSQGQGRYNEQFF.

The chain carries TRBV30 and TRBJ1-1, with D possibly being TRBD1 (6 bases). The CDR3 consists of 14 residues. Germline CDR1 and CDR2: GTSNPN and SVGIG (reference sequence). Trimming cost V 3 bases and J 3 bases, with 14 bases left between them. CDR3 loop: CAWSLDRSYTEAFF. The CDR3 DNA reads as TGTGCCTGGAGCTTGGACAGATCCTACACTGAAGCTTTCTTT.

The V call is TRBV15, the J call TRBJ1-3, with TRBD1 matching 9 bases. The CDR3 totals 17 residues. In germline, CDR1 is LNHNV, CDR2 YYDKDF (reference sequence). The ends lost 1 base at V and 4 bases at J; junction bases unmatched: 8. In nucleotides, the CDR3 is TGTGCCACCAGCAGAGTCCCTGTTGGGACAGGGGGAAACACCATATATTTT. This translates into CATSRVPVGTGGNTIYF.

This sequence joins TRBV6-4 and TRBJ1-5; a possible D gene is TRBD1 (6 bases). V lost 8 bases and J 7 bases, leaving 15 bases between the germline ends. The CDR3 has 13 residues. CDR1 and CDR2 (germline): MRHNA, SNTAGT. The DNA for the CDR3 is TGTGCCAGCGGACTCGGGGGGGGCCAGCCCCAGCATTTT. This translates into CASGLGGGQPQHF.

The CDR3 DNA sequence: TGTGCCAGCAGTTTAAGGCAGGGCTATGAAAAACTGTTTTTT. It is translated as CASSLRQGYEKLFF. The rearrangement joins TRBV28 to TRBJ1-4, with D tentatively TRBD1 (5 bases). Trimming removed 2 bases from V and 6 bases from J, with 10 bases in between. The CDR3 has 14 residues. From germline, CDR1 is MDHEN and CDR2 SYDVKM.

The CDR3: CASSQFRQGNTEAFF. The CDR3 nucleotides read TGTGCCAGCAGCCAATTCAGGCAGGGTAACACTGAAGCTTTCTTT. This chain links TRBV4-2 with TRBJ1-1; D is possibly TRBD1 (5 bases). With 2 bases removed from V and 2 bases from J, the gap between germline ends came to 12 bases. CDR1 is LGHNA, CDR2 YNFKEQ, per germline. The CDR3 runs to 15 residues.